These 3 T cell receptor beta chains were all obtained from the same sample, sequenced in a study of sequential checkpoint blockade in melanoma. Method: immunoSEQ multiplex PCR; TCRdb's copy keeps in-frame clones and lacks some. This sample has over 1,400 clones, with more than 20% found just once. Sample treatment: randomized to nivolumab then ipilimumab (arm A) or the reverse (arm B). Source: tumor tissue (inferred from file names), taken from a patient given nivolumab and ipilimumab in sequence. The source is a human donor with melanoma.

This clone rates as large (0.1 to 1%). The V call is TRBV4-1, the J call TRBJ2-1; 13 bases are a match to TRBD2. The CDR3 spans 17 residues. The trim removed 4 bases at V and 7 bases at J, leaving 10 bases unmatched. Germline assignment: CDR1 MGHRA and CDR2 YSYEKL. The CDR3 DNA reads as TGCGCCAGCAGCCGCCCAACTAGCGGGGGGGGAGGGAATGAGCAGTTCTTC. Protein product: CASSRPTSGGGGNEQFF.

This rearrangement joins TRBV28 to TRBJ2-7; 11 bases line up with TRBD1. Per the germline V gene, CDR1 is MDHEN and CDR2 is SYDVKM. The CDR3 is 17 amino acids. J lost 0 bases, V lost 4 bases, and 8 bases had no gene match. This CDR3 is CASSYVVGQGVSYEQYF. The CDR3 coding sequence is TGTGCCAGCAGTTACGTGGTGGGACAGGGGGTCTCCTACGAGCAGTACTTC.

This clone was observed a few times. This chain uses TRBV28 with TRBJ1-5; D might be TRBD1 (6 bases). Germline CDR1 reads MDHEN; CDR2 reads SYDVKM. Between the trimmed V and J ends, which lost 2 bases and 6 bases, there was a span of 14 bases. The CDR3 has 15 amino acids. This CDR3 reads CASSLGSGAIQPQHF. In DNA form, the CDR3 reads TGTGCCAGCAGTTTAGGATCAGGGGCGATTCAGCCCCAGCATTTT.